The clone carrying this T cell receptor (beta chain) has more than one count but fewer than ten. Its cognate antigen is unknown. The PCR was carried out with 60 Vbeta primers and 13 Jbeta primers. The table came from immunoSEQ multiplex PCR; TCRdb's copy has only in-frame clones and leaves some out. The data show around 160,000 clones, 68% seen once. The ends lost 0 bases at V and 4 bases at J; junction bases unmatched: 7. This CDR3 spans 17 amino acids. Germline loops: CDR1 KGHSH, CDR2 LQKENI. The sample originates from a study of cytomegalovirus exposure and HLA in healthy donors. Study conclusions and caveats: Analyses of presence/absence relied on an assumption of roughly uniform sequencing depth across donors.

The material sequenced was PBMCs. The receptor was isolated from a man in his fifties in good health and CMV-seronegative. The gene calls are TRBV18 and TRBJ2-5; 11 positions match TRBD2. CDR3 sequence: CASSPPTGTSGGETQYF. The CDR3 nucleotides are TGTGCCAGCTCACCACCAACCGGGACTAGCGGTGGAGAGACCCAGTACTTC.